The 25 T cell receptor beta chains listed next were all sequenced from one sample in a study of shared clonotypes between healthy human individuals. The method was immunoSEQ multiplex PCR; TCRdb's version includes in-frame clones alone and lacks a portion of them. The sample shows 1.5 million to 1.9 million clones, approximately 98% of them seen only once. The specimen was naive CD4+ T cells sorted from blood. Described subset: CD45RA+ positively selected. The receptors shown here come from a man aged 25 to 40 in good health.

V usage is TRBV7-3 and J usage is TRBJ2-3; 8 nucleotides align to TRBD2. The CDR3 contains 15 residues. Per the germline V gene, CDR1 is SGHTA and CDR2 is FQGTGA. J lost 2 bases, V lost 3 bases, and 4 bases had no gene match. For the CDR3, the DNA is TGTGCCAGCAGCTTGACTAGCGAGTACACAGATACGCAGTATTTT. Amino acids: CASSLTSEYTDTQYF.

The rearrangement links TRBV6-6 to TRBJ1-4; D is perhaps TRBD1 (5 bases). V shed 5 bases and J shed 11 bases, with 15 bases lying between them. Germline V gene sequence: CDR1 MNHNY, CDR2 SVGAGI (reference sequence). This CDR3 is 13 amino acids long. The CDR3 bases are TGTGCCAGCAGTCAGGTGGGGGAAGGGAAACTGTTTTTT. Encoded protein: CASSQVGEGKLFF.

The count of this clone is one. The chain uses TRBV15 and TRBJ1-1; possible D gene TRBD1, 5 bases. CDR3 length: 14 residues. The ends were cut back, 4 bases at V and 3 bases at J, with 12 bases in the middle. From germline, CDR1 is LNHNV and CDR2 YYDKDF (reference sequence). The CDR3, as DNA: TGTGCCACCAGCATCACGGGACGGGACACTGAAGCTTTCTTT. This translates into CATSITGRDTEAFF.

The J gene is TRBJ1-4, the V gene TRBV18; D is unclear. The CDR3 totals 16 residues. V dropped 3 bases and J dropped 0 bases, with 11 bases sitting between them. CDR1 is KGHSH and CDR2 is LQKENI in the germline V gene. The CDR3: CASSPLKAATNEKLFF. DNA of the CDR3: TGTGCCAGCTCACCCTTAAAGGCGGCAACTAATGAAAAACTGTTTTTT.

CDR3 sequence: CASSWTGVASVGDTQYF. CDR3 DNA sequence: TGTGCCAGCTCATGGACAGGGGTGGCTAGCGTTGGAGATACGCAGTATTTT. The chain joins TRBV18 to TRBJ2-3, with 9 bases that match TRBD1. The V and J ends lost 5 bases and 5 bases, in that order; junction bases with no gene match: 14. This CDR3 is 17 amino acids long. Germline-derived CDR1 and CDR2 are KGHSH and LQKENI.

This clone was recorded only once. This chain connects TRBV5-1 to TRBJ1-1, with D unresolved. The length of the CDR3 is 14 residues. V was pared by 2 bases and J by 5 bases, with 13 bases between. In germline, CDR1 is SGHRS, CDR2 YFSETQ. The CDR3 DNA reads as TGCGCCAGCAGCTTCTCGGGTCAGACTACTGAAGCTTTCTTT. This translates into CASSFSGQTTEAFF.

The chain employs TRBV18 and TRBJ1-1; no firm D call. Germline values: CDR1 KGHSH, CDR2 LQKENI. The CDR3 totals 14 residues. With 6 bases removed from V and 1 base from J, the gap between germline ends came to 12 bases. The CDR3, as DNA: TGTGCCAGCTCCAACCGGGGAAAGAACACTGAAGCTTTCTTT. This gives the protein CASSNRGKNTEAFF.

The V call is TRBV11-2, the J call TRBJ2-7; 10 bases fit TRBD1. The V and J ends lost 5 bases and 7 bases, in that order; junction bases with no gene match: 8. Germline CDR1 is SGHAT and CDR2 is FQNNGV. The length of the CDR3 is 14 residues. The CDR3: CASSPGTGEFEQYF. CDR3 in DNA: TGTGCCAGCAGCCCCGGGACAGGGGAGTTTGAGCAGTACTTC.

J is TRBJ1-2 and V is TRBV6-5, with 8 bases matching TRBD1. Germline trimming cut 7 bases from V and 5 bases from J; bases unmatched to any gene: 12. Looked up from germline, CDR1 is MNHEY and CDR2 is SVGAGI. The CDR3 runs 15 residues. CDR3 coding DNA: TGTGCCAGCACTTCAGGGAGTGGGACAGGTTATGGCTACACCTTC. It codes for CASTSGSGTGYGYTF.

The chain combines TRBV5-1 with TRBJ2-7; 7 nucleotides align to TRBD1. The CDR3 is 17 amino acids. The V and J ends lost 3 bases and 1 base, in that order; junction bases with no gene match: 13. Germline V CDR1 and CDR2: SGHRS, YFSETQ. The DNA of the CDR3 is TGCGCCAGCAGCTCTCTAGTTACCGGGACAGTATCCTACGAGCAGTACTTC. It is translated as CASSSLVTGTVSYEQYF.

The gene calls are TRBV29-1 and TRBJ2-2; 9 positions agree with TRBD2. Per the germline V gene, CDR1 is SQVTM and CDR2 is ANQGSEA. V gave up 5 bases and J gave up 7 bases; unmatched junction bases: 8. This CDR3 has 14 residues. The chain's CDR3 is CSVRSGSRGGELFF. The CDR3 DNA follows: TGCAGCGTTCGTAGCGGGAGTCGGGGCGGGGAGCTGTTTTTT.

The V and J genes are TRBV7-9 and TRBJ2-2, with D perhaps being TRBD1 or TRBD2 (5 bases each). This CDR3 region has 15 residues. The germline V gene encodes CDR1 SEHNR and CDR2 FQNEAQ (reference sequence). The V gene lost 5 bases and the J gene lost 4 bases, with 14 bases spanning the gap. The CDR3 DNA sequence: TGTGCCAGCAGCCCTCGGGACGCAAGCACCGGGGAGCTGTTTTTT. Its translation: CASSPRDASTGELFF.

This clone was seen only once. The J gene is TRBJ2-1, the V gene TRBV4-2, with D maybe TRBD2 (6 bases). CDR3 length: 19 residues. Germline CDR1 LGHNA, CDR2 YNFKEQ. Trimming left V 5 bases short and J 4 bases short, with 27 bases between. CDR3 amino acids: CASSEAGKSRDSFYNEQFF. In DNA, the CDR3 is TGTGCCAGCAGCGAAGCCGGTAAAAGCCGGGACTCCTTTTACAATGAGCAGTTCTTC.

The V gene is TRBV18, the J gene TRBJ2-7, with 10 nucleotides matching TRBD1. The germline gives CDR1 KGHSH, CDR2 LQKENI. V was clipped by 2 bases and J by 5 bases; unmatched bases: 3. There are 14 residues in the CDR3. CDR3 DNA sequence: TGTGCCAGCTCACCAGACAGGGGGCTCGACGAGCAGTACTTC. Translating it yields CASSPDRGLDEQYF.

V gene TRBV21-1 combines with J gene TRBJ2-2; the D segment call TRBD2 is taken from the table without a DNA check. TRBV21-1 is a documented pseudogene. The CDR3 has 16 residues. The chain's CDR3 is CASSNCSREATGELFF. CDR3 nucleotides: TGTGCCAGCAGCAATTGCTCGCGGGAGGCCACCGGGGAGCTGTTTTTT.

The rearrangement links TRBV6-1 to TRBJ2-5; D is perhaps TRBD2 (6 bases). CDR1 and CDR2 from the germline V gene are MNHNS and SASEGT. The CDR3 covers 15 residues. Trimming removed 6 bases at V and 5 bases at J, with 19 bases between. For the CDR3, the DNA is TGTGCCAGCAGGAGGGATCCGGAGGGGCTGGAGACCCAGTACTTC. It encodes CASRRDPEGLETQYF.

The chain uses TRBV18 and TRBJ2-7; 7 nucleotides align to TRBD1. Unmatched junction bases numbered 7, after V lost 2 bases and J lost 0 bases. Germline V gene data show CDR1 as KGHSH and CDR2 as LQKENI. The CDR3 consists of 16 residues. As DNA, the CDR3 is TGTGCCAGCTCACCAGAGGGACAGTTTTACTCCTACGAGCAGTACTTC. This codes for CASSPEGQFYSYEQYF.

A single count supports this clone. The chain links TRBV29-1 to TRBJ2-1; weak D call: TRBD2 (5 bases). The length of the CDR3 is 11 residues. The V gene lost 4 bases and the J gene lost 6 bases, with 7 bases spanning the gap. The germline CDR1 and CDR2 sequences are SQVTM and ANQGSEA. CDR3 sequence reads: CSVGGFNEQFF. CDR3 DNA sequence: TGCAGCGTTGGAGGGTTCAATGAGCAGTTCTTC.

This rearrangement joins TRBV29-1 to TRBJ2-3; D is undetermined. The CDR3 length is 13 residues. Germline loops: CDR1 SQVTM, CDR2 ANQGSEA. V lost 2 bases and J lost 4, with 10 bases in between. This CDR3 reads CSVEHLGADTQYF. In nucleotides, the CDR3 is TGCAGCGTTGAACATCTAGGTGCAGATACGCAGTATTTT.

The chain uses TRBV15 and TRBJ2-2; 7 bases are shared with TRBD2. In germline, CDR1 is LNHNV, CDR2 YYDKDF (reference sequence). The V and J ends lost 4 bases and 1 base, in that order; junction bases with no gene match: 0. The CDR3 runs to 14 residues. The CDR3 loop is CATSTSGNTGELFF. CDR3 DNA sequence: TGTGCCACCAGCACTAGCGGGAACACCGGGGAGCTGTTTTTT.

The chain carries TRBV11-3 and TRBJ2-3; D perhaps matches TRBD2 (5 bases). V lost 5 bases to trimming and J lost 4 bases, with 10 bases between them. Germline V lookup: CDR1 SGHNT, CDR2 YENEEA. The CDR3 is made up of 13 amino acids. In DNA form, the CDR3 reads TGTGCCAGCAGCCCCGGCGGGCCAGATACGCAGTATTTT. Its protein is CASSPGGPDTQYF.

This sequence joins TRBV6-5 and TRBJ2-7, with TRBD2 matching over 10 bases. The V gene end was trimmed by 6 bases and the J gene end by 3 bases; junction bases not matched to a gene: 8. This CDR3 contains 15 residues. Germline values: CDR1 MNHEY, CDR2 SVGAGI. DNA for the CDR3: TGTGCCAGCAGGTCGCCGCGACTAGCGGGCTACGAGCAGTACTTC. This encodes CASRSPRLAGYEQYF.

The V and J genes are TRBV11-2 and TRBJ2-7; D uncertain. Germline V lookup: CDR1 SGHAT, CDR2 FQNNGV. This CDR3 is 12 amino acids long. The V end was cut by 8 bases, the J end by 1 base, with 9 bases between. In nucleotides, the CDR3 is TGTGCCAGCCGCGAGAAGTCCTACGAGCAGTACTTC. Translating it yields CASREKSYEQYF.

This chain joins TRBV19 and TRBJ1-2; a weak D match, TRBD1 (6 bases). This CDR3 spans 14 amino acids. From germline, CDR1 is LNHDA and CDR2 SQIVND (reference sequence). V lost 2 bases to trimming and J lost 4 bases, with 11 bases between them. CDR3 in DNA: TGTGCCAGTAGTATAATTGACAGGCTCTATGGCTACACCTTC. This sequence encodes CASSIIDRLYGYTF.

The chain carries TRBV4-3 and TRBJ1-3; D gene unclear. Germline CDR1 LGHNA, CDR2 YSLEER. CDR3 length: 13 residues. Deletions cut 1 base from V and 4 bases from J, with 5 bases between. The DNA of the CDR3 is TGCGCCAGCAGCCAAGTTTCCGGAAACACCATATATTTT. As protein: CASSQVSGNTIYF.